The 12 T cell receptor beta chains below come from one sample, sequenced in a study of human T cells and chemical hapten exposure. A single record per CDR3 protein comes from TCRdb applying MiXCR to the 5' RACE reads. This sample has 81,000 or so distinct CDR3 sequences, with more than 7.5% found just once. Someone pulled total RNA out of unfractionated whole blood. These receptors all come from a male donor in good health.

In its sample, this clonotype was seen many times. The chain employs TRBV19 and TRBJ1-5, with TRBD1 identical over 9 bases. V dropped 6 bases and J dropped 10; count of bases not matched to a gene: 7. CDR3 size: 13 residues. The V gene's germline CDR1 is LNHDA and CDR2 SQIVND (reference sequence). The CDR3 nucleotides are TGTGCCAGTAGCAGACAGGGGGGGGAACCCCAGCATTTT. This translates into CASSRQGGEPQHF. Complete variable domain (other parts from reference TRBV19 and TRBJ1-5): DGGITQSPKYLFRKEGQNVTLSCEQNLNHDAMYWYRQDPGQGLRLIYYSQIVNDFQKGDIAEGYSVSREKKESFPLTVTSAQKNPTAFYLCASSRQGGEPQHFGDGTRLSIL.

The CDR3 protein is CACEEGGGNQPQHF. As DNA, the CDR3 is TGTGCCTGTGAGGAGGGGGGTGGCAATCAGCCCCAGCATTTT. This chain joins TRBV30 and TRBJ1-5; the D gene is possibly TRBD1 (6 bases). CDR1 is GTSNPN and CDR2 is SVGIG in the germline V gene (reference sequence). CDR3 length: 14 amino acids. V was shortened by 6 bases and J by 2 bases, with 14 bases between the two germline ends. The whole variable domain, remainder taken from reference TRBV30 and TRBJ1-5, is SQTIHQWPATLVQPVGSPLSLECTVEGTSNPNLYWYRQAAGRGLQLLFYSVGIGQISSEVPQNLSASRPQDRQFILSSKKLLLSDSGFYLCACEEGGGNQPQHFGDGTRLSIL.

This clonotype was seen ten or more times. The chain uses TRBV6-2 or TRBV6-3 and TRBJ1-2; no reliable D call. The CDR3 sequence is 12 residues long. With 4 bases removed from V and 4 bases from J, the gap between germline ends came to 7 bases. Germline CDR1 and CDR2: MNHEY and SVGEGT. The CDR3: CASSLPSYGYTF. CDR3 nucleotides: TGTGCCAGCAGTTTACCGAGCTATGGCTACACCTTC.

The table lists this clonotype with a few counts. The chain uses TRBV12-3 or TRBV12-4 and TRBJ2-2; D remains unclear. The CDR3 has 12 amino acids. Trimming removed 1 base from V and 7 bases from J, with 4 bases in between. In nucleotides, the CDR3 is TGTGCCAGCAGTTTAGTGGGCGGGGAGCTGTTTTTT. It encodes CASSLVGGELFF.

This clonotype showed up many times. The rearrangement joins TRBV21-1 to TRBJ2-7; the D segment call TRBD1 is taken from the table without a DNA check. TRBV21-1 is reported as a pseudogene. The CDR3 contains 15 residues. DNA for the CDR3: TGTGCCAGCAGTCATTGTGTGAGGGAAGGGGACGAGCAGTACTTC. As protein: CASSHCVREGDEQYF.

V and J are TRBV5-1 and TRBJ2-1; TRBD2 is a possible D gene (6 bases). V lost 5 bases and J lost 14, with 14 bases in between. Germline assignment: CDR1 SGHRS and CDR2 YFSETQ. The CDR3 contains 11 residues. The CDR3 loop reads CASRSTWEEFF. In DNA form, the CDR3 reads TGCGCCAGCAGGTCCACGTGGGAGGAGTTCTTC.

The chain carries TRBV4-3 and TRBJ1-1; D ambiguous. CDR3 size: 15 residues. CDR1 and CDR2 (germline): LGHNA, YSLEER. Trimming left V 0 bases short and J 1 base short, with 9 bases between. DNA of the CDR3: TGCGCCAGCAGCCAAGATCGACTGGGGAACACTGAAGCTTTCTTT. It yields the protein CASSQDRLGNTEAFF.

This clonotype showed up many times. The genes are TRBV29-1 and TRBJ1-1; D may be TRBD1 (5 bases). Deletions cut 4 bases from V and 5 bases from J, with 8 bases between. The germline gives CDR1 SQVTM, CDR2 ANQGSEA. The CDR3 is 11 residues long. The DNA for the CDR3 is TGCAGCGTTGTGGGGGGGACTGAAGCTTTCTTT. It encodes CSVVGGTEAFF.

The chain employs TRBV6-2 or TRBV6-3 and TRBJ1-5; 7 positions match TRBD1. Per germline, CDR1 MNHEY and CDR2 SVGEGT. The CDR3 runs to 14 residues. V lost 4 bases to trimming and J lost 4 bases; unmatched junction nucleotides: 4. This CDR3 is CASSSGGQNQPQHF. In DNA, the CDR3 is TGTGCCAGCAGTTCCGGGGGACAGAATCAGCCCCAGCATTTT.

The rearrangement links TRBV5-1 to TRBJ1-1, with a possible D match to TRBD1 (5 bases). V was pared by 5 bases and J by 4 bases, with 15 bases between. The CDR3 spans 14 residues. Germline CDR1 is SGHRS and CDR2 is YFSETQ. This CDR3 is CASRSGQGSTEAFF. CDR3 coding DNA: TGCGCCAGCAGGTCAGGGCAGGGAAGCACTGAAGCTTTCTTT. The complete variable domain, with remaining parts taken from reference TRBV5-1 and TRBJ1-1, reads KAGVTQTPRYLIKTRGQQVTLSCSPISGHRSVSWYQQTPGQGLQFLFEYFSETQRNKGNFPGRFSGRQFSNSRSEMNVSTLELGDSALYLCASRSGQGSTEAFFGQGTRLTVV.

The chain recombines TRBV9 with TRBJ2-1; 9 nucleotides align to TRBD2. The junction had 6 bases not matched to a gene; V was cut back by 0 bases and J by 5 bases. This CDR3 has 16 residues. CDR1 and CDR2 from the germline V gene are SGDLS and YYNGEE. CDR3 nucleotides: TGTGCCAGCAGCGTAGCGGGACTAGCCACCAACAATGAGCAGTTCTTC. Protein: CASSVAGLATNNEQFF.

The gene calls are TRBV12-3 or TRBV12-4 and TRBJ1-1; a weak D match, TRBD1 (5 bases). Trimming removed 6 bases at V and 1 base at J, with 15 bases between. CDR3 size: 15 residues. The CDR3 nucleotides read TGTGCCAGCAGCCCCCTGAAGGGGCCGAACACTGAAGCTTTCTTT. Amino acid sequence: CASSPLKGPNTEAFF.